These T cell receptor beta chains were read from a single sample in a study of blood T cells in healthy people across ages. From the 5' RACE reads, TCRdb called clonotypes with MiXCR, one entry per CDR3 protein. Of fewer than 1,200,000 distinct CDR3 sequences in the sample, approximately 25% were seen once. These data also featured in a second study, about T cells of mothers and their children.

The specimen sequenced was blood. The receptors were gathered from a girl aged 2-10 years in good health. CDR3s include the opening cysteine and the closing phenylalanine or tryptophan. Each record gives: V gene, clone size, CDR3 length, D gene, J gene, CDR3 protein, CDR3 DNA. The D gene is left open where the match is weak. The size of a clone is reported for some rows only, either as once, few or many, or as a class for expanded clones.

TRBV9	few	14	-	TRBJ1-5	CASSAGYSNQPQHF	TGTGCCAGCAGTGCAGGGTACAGCAATCAGCCCCAGCATTTT
TRBV5-1	-	12	-	TRBJ2-1	CARTRGLNEQFF	TGCGCCAGAACCCGGGGCCTCAATGAGCAGTTCTTC
TRBV6-5	few	15	TRBD2	TRBJ2-5	CASRLAGGPQETQYF	TGTGCCAGCCGGTTAGCGGGAGGTCCCCAAGAGACCCAGTACTTC
TRBV7-3	-	14	TRBD2	TRBJ2-1	CASTLAGEYNEQFF	TGTGCCAGCACTCTAGCGGGAGAGTACAATGAGCAGTTCTTC
TRBV5-1	-	16	-	TRBJ2-6	CASSFDSSSGANVLTF	TGCGCCAGCAGCTTTGATTCTAGCTCTGGGGCCAACGTCCTGACTTTC
TRBV4-1	-	13	-	TRBJ2-7	CASSQEPGLEQYF	TGCGCCAGCAGCCAAGAACCGGGCCTAGAGCAGTACTTC
TRBV5-5	-	13	-	TRBJ1-1	CASSAEGGPEAFF	TGTGCCAGCAGCGCCGAGGGGGGACCCGAAGCTTTCTTT
TRBV12-3/TRBV12-4	-	14	-	TRBJ1-3	CASLFPGAGNTIYF	TGTGCCAGCTTGTTTCCGGGAGCTGGAAACACCATATATTTT
TRBV7-7	few	15	-	TRBJ2-1	CASSLGGGAANEQFF	TGTGCTAGCAGCTTAGGTGGAGGAGCGGCCAATGAGCAGTTCTTC
TRBV11-2	few	15	TRBD2	TRBJ2-1	CASSLDLLAAGEQFF	TGTGCCAGCAGCTTAGATCTGCTAGCGGCGGGTGAGCAGTTCTTC
TRBV3-1	-	16	-	TRBJ2-7	CASSQEGASGSYEQYF	TGTGCCAGCAGCCAAGAGGGGGCTAGCGGTTCCTACGAGCAGTACTTC
TRBV29-1	few	12	TRBD2	TRBJ2-1	CSVEVLAEEQFF	TGCAGCGTTGAGGTACTAGCGGAAGAGCAGTTCTTC
TRBV27	-	14	-	TRBJ1-1	CASSFGGVYTEAFF	TGTGCCAGCAGTTTCGGGGGGGTTTACACTGAAGCTTTCTTT
TRBV5-1	-	14	TRBD1	TRBJ1-2	CASSPMDRGDGYTF	TGCGCCAGCAGCCCTATGGACAGGGGAGATGGCTACACCTTC
TRBV7-9	-	15	-	TRBJ2-3	CASSSPVTGTDTQYF	TGTGCCAGCAGCTCCCCCGTCACAGGCACAGATACGCAGTATTTT
TRBV6-1	-	14	-	TRBJ1-1	CASSERSGNTEAFF	TGTGCCAGCAGTGAGCGGAGCGGGAACACTGAAGCTTTCTTT
TRBV7-2	-	17	TRBD2	TRBJ2-1	CASSLGASGRARNEQFF	TGTGCCAGCAGCTTAGGTGCTAGCGGGAGGGCCAGGAATGAGCAGTTCTTC
TRBV28	-	15	-	TRBJ2-7	CASSWTLSAGYEQYF	TGTGCCAGCAGTTGGACACTCTCAGCGGGCTACGAGCAGTACTTC
TRBV19	-	15	TRBD1	TRBJ1-2	CATETGTGVGYGYTF	TGTGCCACCGAAACTGGGACAGGGGTTGGCTATGGCTACACCTTC
TRBV20-1	-	13	-	TRBJ2-5	CSASHSFQETQYF	TGCAGTGCTAGCCACAGCTTCCAAGAGACCCAGTACTTC
TRBV11-2	few	19	TRBD2	TRBJ2-1	CASRPYITSGGHRDNEQFF	TGTGCCAGCAGACCCTATATAACGAGCGGGGGACATAGGGACAATGAGCAGTTCTTC
TRBV9	few	15	-	TRBJ2-1	CASSVTGTFFNEQFF	TGTGCCAGCAGTGTGACCGGGACTTTTTTTAATGAGCAGTTCTTC
TRBV12-3/TRBV12-4	-	15	-	TRBJ2-7	CASSLQGRGFDEQYF	TGTGCCAGCAGTTTGCAGGGGAGGGGGTTTGACGAGCAGTACTTC
TRBV9	-	11	-	TRBJ2-7	CASSATDEQYF	TGTGCCAGCAGCGCGACGGACGAGCAGTACTTC
TRBV7-9	-	11	-	TRBJ1-2	CASSSDDRYTF	TGTGCCAGCAGCTCAGACGACCGCTACACCTTC
TRBV29-1	-	11	-	TRBJ1-1	CSAEQGNEAFF	TGCAGCGCGGAACAGGGCAATGAAGCTTTCTTT
TRBV10-3	-	12	-	TRBJ2-5	CAISGAGPILTF	TGTGCCATCAGTGGGGCCGGGCCCATCCTTACCTTC
TRBV4-2	-	12	-	TRBJ1-4	CASSLHSEKLFF	TGTGCCAGCAGCCTACATTCTGAAAAACTGTTTTTT
TRBV5-1	few	15	-	TRBJ2-1	CASSSGGGSYNEQFF	TGCGCCAGCAGTTCAGGGGGGGGCTCCTACAATGAGCAGTTCTTC
TRBV28	few	16	-	TRBJ1-2	CASSSVRTEGNYGYTF	TGTGCCAGCAGTAGCGTCCGGACGGAGGGGAACTATGGCTACACCTTC
TRBV6-1	-	16	TRBD1	TRBJ2-2	CVSSGIGQVGTGELFF	TGTGTCAGCAGTGGAATAGGACAGGTTGGCACCGGGGAGCTGTTTTTT
TRBV12-3/TRBV12-4	few	15	-	TRBJ2-7	CASSPFGRDCYEQYF	TGTGCCAGCAGCCCCTTCGGTAGGGACTGCTACGAGCAGTACTTC
TRBV6-2/TRBV6-3	few	18	TRBD1	TRBJ1-5	CASSSWDRVLGSDQPQHF	TGTGCCAGCAGTTCGTGGGACAGGGTGTTGGGTTCGGATCAGCCCCAGCATTTT
TRBV5-1	few	16	-	TRBJ2-6	CASSPTRETGANVLTF	TGCGCCAGCAGCCCAACCCGGGAAACTGGGGCCAACGTCCTGACTTTC
TRBV28	-	10	-	TRBJ1-2	CATLYYGYTF	TGTGCCACTCTCTACTATGGCTACACCTTC
TRBV20-1	-	14	-	TRBJ1-2	CSAPTGSHSYGDTF	TGCAGTGCGCCCACAGGGAGCCACTCCTATGGCGACACCTTC
TRBV7-9	-	17	-	TRBJ2-7	CASSSIDPTRFSYEQYF	TGTGCCAGCAGCTCTATAGACCCGACACGTTTCTCCTACGAGCAGTACTTC
TRBV27	-	14	-	TRBJ1-2	CASSLRLSGYGYTF	TGTGCCAGCAGTTTACGTTTGTCGGGTTACGGCTACACCTTC
TRBV28	few	16	-	TRBJ1-5	CASSLPRQMSNQPQHF	TGTGCCAGCAGTTTACCGAGACAGATGAGCAATCAGCCCCAGCATTTT
TRBV7-6	-	15	TRBD2	TRBJ2-1	CASSLEGREGGEQFF	TGTGCCAGCAGCTTAGAAGGGAGGGAAGGCGGTGAGCAGTTCTTC
TRBV29-1	-	13	-	TRBJ1-2	CSVGGQGNYGYTF	TGCAGCGTTGGAGGGCAGGGGAACTATGGCTACACCTTC
TRBV4-2	-	17	-	TRBJ2-7	CASSPLRDARSSYEQYF	TGTGCCAGCAGCCCCCTCCGGGACGCTAGGAGCTCCTACGAGCAGTACTTC
TRBV20-1	-	14	TRBD1	TRBJ2-1	CSATGGEVGDEQFF	TGCAGTGCGACAGGGGGCGAGGTAGGGGATGAGCAGTTCTTC
TRBV4-1	-	17	-	TRBJ2-3	CASSRGGRPGNTDTQYF	TGCGCCAGCAGCCGAGGAGGGAGACCCGGTAACACAGATACGCAGTATTTT
TRBV12-3/TRBV12-4	-	14	TRBD2	TRBJ2-7	CASSFRTRAYEQYF	TGTGCCAGCAGTTTTAGGACTAGAGCCTACGAGCAGTACTTC
TRBV7-2	few	15	-	TRBJ2-2	CASSQLGQRTGELFF	TGTGCCAGCAGCCAGCTGGGACAACGCACCGGGGAGCTGTTTTTT
TRBV29-1	-	13	-	TRBJ1-1	CSVEGDEYTEAFF	TGCAGCGTTGAGGGGGACGAGTACACTGAAGCTTTCTTT
TRBV6-2/TRBV6-3	few	13	-	TRBJ1-2	CASSYSRHYGYTF	TGTGCCAGCAGTTATAGCAGACACTATGGCTACACCTTC
TRBV5-5	-	18	-	TRBJ1-4	CASSLYFARTESNEKLFF	TGTGCCAGCAGCTTGTATTTCGCTCGGACAGAGAGTAATGAAAAACTGTTTTTT
TRBV12-3/TRBV12-4	-	13	-	TRBJ2-1	CASRISSGNEQFF	TGTGCCAGCCGGATAAGCTCCGGCAATGAGCAGTTCTTC
TRBV7-9	few	15	-	TRBJ2-7	CASSRPTGFDYEQYF	TGTGCCAGCAGCCGACCTACGGGGTTCGACTACGAGCAGTACTTC
TRBV12-3/TRBV12-4	-	15	TRBD2	TRBJ2-7	CASSLSGGRVYEQYF	TGTGCCAGCAGTTTATCGGGCGGGAGGGTCTACGAGCAGTACTTC
TRBV27	-	15	TRBD1	TRBJ2-7	CASSLSGLGGNEQYF	TGTGCCAGCAGTTTATCAGGATTAGGGGGCAACGAGCAGTACTTC
TRBV15	-	18	TRBD2	TRBJ2-1	CATSRDLAGGQSYNEQFF	TGTGCCACCAGCAGAGATCTAGCGGGGGGGCAATCCTACAATGAGCAGTTCTTC
TRBV7-2	-	15	TRBD1	TRBJ2-2	CASSQGQGANGELFF	TGTGCCAGCAGCCAAGGACAGGGGGCAAACGGGGAGCTGTTTTTT
TRBV4-1	-	14	-	TRBJ2-1	CASNGLVSKNEQFF	TGCGCCAGCAATGGTCTAGTCTCCAAAAATGAGCAGTTCTTC
TRBV7-3	-	15	TRBD2	TRBJ2-1	CASSHGLAGGGEQFF	TGTGCCAGCAGCCACGGACTAGCGGGGGGAGGTGAGCAGTTCTTC